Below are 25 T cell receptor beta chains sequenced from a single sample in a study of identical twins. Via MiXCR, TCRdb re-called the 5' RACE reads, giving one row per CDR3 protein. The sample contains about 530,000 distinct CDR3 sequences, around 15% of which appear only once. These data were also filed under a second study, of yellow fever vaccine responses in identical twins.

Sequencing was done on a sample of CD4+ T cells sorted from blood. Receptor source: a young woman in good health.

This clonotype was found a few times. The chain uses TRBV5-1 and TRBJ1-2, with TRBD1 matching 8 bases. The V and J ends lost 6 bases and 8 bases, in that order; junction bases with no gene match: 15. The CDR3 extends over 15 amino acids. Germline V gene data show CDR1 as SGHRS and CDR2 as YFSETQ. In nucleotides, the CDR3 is TGCGCCAGCACGAAAAGCTCCCAGGACAGGGTGGGCTACACCTTC. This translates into CASTKSSQDRVGYTF.

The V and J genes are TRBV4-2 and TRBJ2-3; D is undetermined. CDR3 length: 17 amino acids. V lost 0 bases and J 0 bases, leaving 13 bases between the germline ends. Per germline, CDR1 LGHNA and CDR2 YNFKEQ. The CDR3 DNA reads TGTGCCAGCAGCCAAGAGGGGAAGGGCTCAAGCACAGATACGCAGTATTTT. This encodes CASSQEGKGSSTDTQYF.

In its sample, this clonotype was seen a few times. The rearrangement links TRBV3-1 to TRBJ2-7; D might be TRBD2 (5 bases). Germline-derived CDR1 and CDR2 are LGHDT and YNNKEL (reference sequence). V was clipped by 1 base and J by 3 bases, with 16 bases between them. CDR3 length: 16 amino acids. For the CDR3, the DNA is TGTGCCAGCAGCCAAGGTCCTGAACCCGGGATCTACGAGCAGTACTTC. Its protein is CASSQGPEPGIYEQYF.

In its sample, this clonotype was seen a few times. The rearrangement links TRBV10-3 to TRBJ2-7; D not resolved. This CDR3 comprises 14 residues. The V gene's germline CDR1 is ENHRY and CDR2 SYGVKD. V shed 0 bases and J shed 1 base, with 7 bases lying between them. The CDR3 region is CAISESYQSYEQYV. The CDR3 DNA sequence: TGTGCCATCAGTGAGTCGTACCAGTCCTACGAGCAGTACGTC.

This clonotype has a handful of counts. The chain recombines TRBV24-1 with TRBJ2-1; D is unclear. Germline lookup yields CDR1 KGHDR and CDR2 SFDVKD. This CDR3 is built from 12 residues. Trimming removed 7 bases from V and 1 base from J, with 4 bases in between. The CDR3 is CATRGSYNEQFF. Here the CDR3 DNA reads TGTGCCACCAGGGGGTCCTACAATGAGCAGTTCTTC.

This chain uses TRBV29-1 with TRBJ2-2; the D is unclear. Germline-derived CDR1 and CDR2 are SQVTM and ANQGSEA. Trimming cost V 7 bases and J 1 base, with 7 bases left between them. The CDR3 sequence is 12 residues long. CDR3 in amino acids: CSERRNTGELFF. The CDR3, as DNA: TGCAGCGAAAGAAGGAACACCGGGGAGCTGTTTTTT.

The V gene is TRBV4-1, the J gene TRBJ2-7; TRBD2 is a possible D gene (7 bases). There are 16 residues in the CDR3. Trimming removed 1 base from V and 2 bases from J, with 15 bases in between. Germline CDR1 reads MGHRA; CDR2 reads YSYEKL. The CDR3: CASSQVEGGGPYEQYF. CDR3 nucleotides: TGCGCCAGCAGCCAAGTTGAGGGCGGGGGCCCCTACGAGCAGTACTTC.

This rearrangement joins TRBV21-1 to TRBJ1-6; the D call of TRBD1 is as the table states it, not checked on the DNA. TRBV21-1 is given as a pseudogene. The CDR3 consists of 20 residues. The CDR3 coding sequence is TGTGCCAGCAGCACGGGGAAGACAGTGCTGCACGCATTCTATAATTCACCCCTCCACTTT. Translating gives CASSTGKTVLHAFYNSPLHF.

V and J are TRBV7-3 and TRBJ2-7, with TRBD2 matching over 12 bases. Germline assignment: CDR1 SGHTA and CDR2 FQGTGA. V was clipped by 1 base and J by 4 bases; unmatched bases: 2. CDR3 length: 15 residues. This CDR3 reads CASSLIGLAGYEQYF. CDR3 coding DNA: TGTGCCAGCAGCTTAATTGGACTAGCGGGATACGAGCAGTACTTC. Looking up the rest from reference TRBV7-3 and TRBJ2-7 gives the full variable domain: GAGVSQTPSNKVTEKGKYVELRCDPISGHTALYWYRQSLGQGPEFLIYFQGTGAADDSGLPNDRFFAVRPEGSVSTLKIQRTERGDSAVYLCASSLIGLAGYEQYFGPGTRLTVT.

The CDR3 DNA reads as TGTGCCAGCAGTCCCCACAAGGGGACCAACACTGAAGCTTTCTTT. Its protein product is CASSPHKGTNTEAFF. This chain connects TRBV6-2 or TRBV6-3 to TRBJ1-1, with D possibly being TRBD1 (5 bases). The germline CDR1 and CDR2 sequences are MNHEY and SVGEGT. Trimming took off 5 bases at V and 2 bases at J, with 15 bases between the two ends. The length of the CDR3 is 15 residues.

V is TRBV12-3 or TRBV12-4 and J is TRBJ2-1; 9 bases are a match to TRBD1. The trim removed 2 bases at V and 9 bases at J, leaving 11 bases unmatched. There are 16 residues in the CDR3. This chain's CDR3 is CASSLIRGQGLGEQFF. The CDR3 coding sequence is TGTGCCAGCAGTTTAATCCGGGGACAGGGCCTTGGTGAGCAGTTCTTC.

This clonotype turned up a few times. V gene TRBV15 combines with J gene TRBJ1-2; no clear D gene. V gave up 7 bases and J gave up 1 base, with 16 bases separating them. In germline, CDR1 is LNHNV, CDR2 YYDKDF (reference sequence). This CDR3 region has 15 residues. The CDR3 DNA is TGTGCCACCACCCCGTCATTAAATGATAACTATGGCTACACCTTC. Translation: CATTPSLNDNYGYTF.

This chain's CDR3 is CASSYAAGSFFNEQYF. The CDR3 nucleotides read TGTGCCAGCAGTTACGCCGCGGGGAGTTTTTTCAACGAGCAGTACTTC. The rearrangement links TRBV6-5 to TRBJ2-7; possible D gene TRBD2, 6 bases. There are 16 residues in the CDR3. V was pared by 2 bases and J by 5 bases, with 19 bases between. The germline CDR1 and CDR2 sequences are MNHEY and SVGAGI.

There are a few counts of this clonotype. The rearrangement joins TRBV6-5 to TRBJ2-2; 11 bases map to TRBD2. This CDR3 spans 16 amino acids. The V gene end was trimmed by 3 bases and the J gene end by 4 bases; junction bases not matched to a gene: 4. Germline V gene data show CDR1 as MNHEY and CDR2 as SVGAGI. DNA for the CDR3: TGTGCCAGCAGTTATGGCGGGACTAGCGGCACCGGGGAGCTGTTTTTT. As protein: CASSYGGTSGTGELFF.

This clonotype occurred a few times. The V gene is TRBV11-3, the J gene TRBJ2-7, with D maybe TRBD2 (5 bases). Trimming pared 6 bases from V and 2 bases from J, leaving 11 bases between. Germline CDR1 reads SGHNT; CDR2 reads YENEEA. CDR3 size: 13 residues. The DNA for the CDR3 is TGTGCCAGCAGTGGACTGACCGCCTACGAGCAGTACTTC. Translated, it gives CASSGLTAYEQYF.

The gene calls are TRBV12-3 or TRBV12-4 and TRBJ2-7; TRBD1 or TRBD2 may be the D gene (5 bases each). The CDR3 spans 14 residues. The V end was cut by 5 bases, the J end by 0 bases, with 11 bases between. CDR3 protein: CASSPGASSYEQYV. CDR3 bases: TGTGCCAGCAGTCCCGGGGCCAGCTCCTACGAGCAGTACGTC.

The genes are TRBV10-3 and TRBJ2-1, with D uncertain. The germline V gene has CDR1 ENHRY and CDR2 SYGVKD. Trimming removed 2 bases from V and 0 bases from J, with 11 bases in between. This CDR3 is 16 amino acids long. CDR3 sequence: CAISEGWISSYNEQFF. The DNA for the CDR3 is TGTGCCATCAGTGAGGGGTGGATAAGCTCCTACAATGAGCAGTTCTTC.

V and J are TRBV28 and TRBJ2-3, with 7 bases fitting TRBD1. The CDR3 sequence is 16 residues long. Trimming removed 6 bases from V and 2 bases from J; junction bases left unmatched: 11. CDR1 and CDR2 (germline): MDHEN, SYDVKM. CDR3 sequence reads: CASSTRTGTVTDTQYF. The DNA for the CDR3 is TGTGCCAGCAGCACACGCACCGGGACAGTCACAGATACGCAGTATTTT.

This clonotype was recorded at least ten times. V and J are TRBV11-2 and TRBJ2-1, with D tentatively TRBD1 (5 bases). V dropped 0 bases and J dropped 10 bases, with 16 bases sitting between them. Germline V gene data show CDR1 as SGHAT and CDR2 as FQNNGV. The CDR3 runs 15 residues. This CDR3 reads CASSLDITGLTEQFF. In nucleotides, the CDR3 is TGTGCCAGCAGCTTAGATATTACAGGTCTCACGGAGCAGTTCTTC.

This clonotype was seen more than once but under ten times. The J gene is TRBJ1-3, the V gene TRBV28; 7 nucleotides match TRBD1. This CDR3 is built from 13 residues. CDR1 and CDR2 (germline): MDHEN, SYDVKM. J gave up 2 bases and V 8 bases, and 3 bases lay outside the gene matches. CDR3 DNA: TGTGCCAGCGATAGGGGGCCTGGAAACACCATATATTTT. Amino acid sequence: CASDRGPGNTIYF.

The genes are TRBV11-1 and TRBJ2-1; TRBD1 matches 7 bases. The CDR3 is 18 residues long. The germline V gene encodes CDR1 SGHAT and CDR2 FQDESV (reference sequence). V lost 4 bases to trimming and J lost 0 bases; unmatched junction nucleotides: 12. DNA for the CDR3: TGTGCCAGCAGCTCCCTCTCAGGGGGTAGAAGCTCCTACAATGAGCAGTTCTTC. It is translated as CASSSLSGGRSSYNEQFF.

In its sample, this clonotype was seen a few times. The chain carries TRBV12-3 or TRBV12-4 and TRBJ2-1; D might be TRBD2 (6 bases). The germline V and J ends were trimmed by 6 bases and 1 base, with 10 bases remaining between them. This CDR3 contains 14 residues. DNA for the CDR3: TGTGCCAGCAGCCGGGACTGGTCCTACAATGAGCAGTTCTTC. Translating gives CASSRDWSYNEQFF.

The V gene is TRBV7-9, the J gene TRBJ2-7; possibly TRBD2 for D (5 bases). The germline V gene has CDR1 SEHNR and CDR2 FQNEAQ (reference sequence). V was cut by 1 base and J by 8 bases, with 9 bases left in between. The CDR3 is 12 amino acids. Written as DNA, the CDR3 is TGTGCCAGCAGCTTAGGGGAGACACAGCAGTACTTC. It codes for CASSLGETQQYF.

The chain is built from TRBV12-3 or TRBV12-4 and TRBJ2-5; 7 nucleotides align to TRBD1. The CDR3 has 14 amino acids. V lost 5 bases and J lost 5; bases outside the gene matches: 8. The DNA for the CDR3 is TGTGCCAGCAGTCAGGACAGGTCTCGGGAGACCCAGTACTTC. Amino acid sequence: CASSQDRSRETQYF.

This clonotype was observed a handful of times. The CDR3 spells CATSDFSGGTDTQYF. In DNA form, the CDR3 reads TGTGCCACCAGTGATTTTAGCGGGGGCACAGATACGCAGTATTTT. This chain links TRBV24-1 with TRBJ2-3, with 8 positions matching TRBD2. The V segment lost 1 base and the J segment 1 base; nucleotides outside the gene matches: 0. This CDR3 has 15 residues. The germline CDR1 and CDR2 sequences are KGHDR and SFDVKD.